A single sample is the source of the 21 T cell receptor beta chains below, sequenced in a study of cytomegalovirus exposure and HLA in healthy donors. Primers included in the PCR were 60 Vbeta and 13 Jbeta primers. TCRdb's table, derived via immunoSEQ multiplex PCR, lists solely in-frame clones and lacks some. This table holds roughly 190,000 clones, about four fifths found once. Specimen: PBMCs. These TCRs come from a woman aged 50 to 60 in good health and CMV-seropositive.

The rearrangement joins TRBV5-1 to TRBJ2-1, with TRBD2 as a possible D gene (7 bases). Trimming removed 0 bases from V and 0 bases from J, with 10 bases in between. From germline, CDR1 is SGHRS and CDR2 YFSETQ. This CDR3 has 16 residues. The CDR3 reads CASSLAGGPSYNEQFF. The CDR3 nucleotides are TGCGCCAGCAGCTTGGCCGGGGGGCCCTCCTACAATGAGCAGTTCTTC.

This clone has only a few counts. CDR3 coding DNA: TGTGCCAGCAGTGAAAGGGGTGGAACTTCAGTTCGTTACGAGCAGTACTTC. It encodes CASSERGGTSVRYEQYF. V gene TRBV6-1 combines with J gene TRBJ2-7; TRBD1 might be the D (5 bases). Germline loops: CDR1 MNHNS, CDR2 SASEGT. V was shortened by 2 bases and J by 4 bases, with 21 bases between the two germline ends. The CDR3 contains 17 residues.

This clone was seen more than once but under ten times. This sequence joins TRBV5-1 and TRBJ1-2, with D maybe TRBD1 (5 bases). Trimming shortened V by 3 bases and J by 3 bases, and 15 bases separated the two germline ends. Germline loops: CDR1 SGHRS, CDR2 YFSETQ. The CDR3 runs 15 residues. The CDR3 DNA reads as TGCGCCAGCAGCTCACAGGCGTACGGCTACTATGGCTACACCTTC. Protein sequence: CASSSQAYGYYGYTF.

CDR3 DNA: TGTGCCAGCAGTCCTTCGGGACTAGCCTCACAAGAGACCCAGTACTTC. It translates to CASSPSGLASQETQYF. The chain is built from TRBV27 and TRBJ2-5; the match to TRBD2 covers 9 bases. Germline V CDR1 and CDR2: MNHEY, SMNVEV (reference sequence). The CDR3 length is 16 residues. V lost 5 bases, J lost 2 bases, and 9 bases stayed unmatched.

V is TRBV5-5 and J is TRBJ1-1, with a tentative D call TRBD1 (6 bases). The CDR3 is 14 residues long. From germline, CDR1 is SGHKS and CDR2 YYEKEE (reference sequence). V was pared by 0 bases and J by 4 bases, with 10 bases between. Here the CDR3 reads CASSLGGGATEAFF. The CDR3 region has the DNA TGTGCCAGCAGCTTGGGAGGGGGGGCCACTGAAGCTTTCTTT. Supplemented by reference TRBV5-5 and TRBJ1-1, the full variable domain reads DAGVTQSPTHLIKTRGQQVTLRCSPISGHKSVSWYQQVLGQGPQFIFQYYEKEERGRGNFPDRFSARQFPNYSSELNVNALLLGDSALYLCASSLGGGATEAFFGQGTRLTVV.

The CDR3 reads CATKWAGATDTQYF. CDR3 bases: TGTGCCACCAAATGGGCAGGGGCCACAGATACGCAGTATTTT. This chain links TRBV28 with TRBJ2-3; possible D gene TRBD1, 6 bases. Germline-derived CDR1 and CDR2 are MDHEN and SYDVKM. The CDR3 runs to 14 residues. Trimming cost V 10 bases and J 2 bases, with 16 bases left between them.

This chain links TRBV5-1 with TRBJ2-2, with TRBD2 as a possible D gene (5 bases). The germline V gene encodes CDR1 SGHRS and CDR2 YFSETQ. The CDR3 is made up of 16 amino acids. The V end was cut by 4 bases, the J end by 1 base, with 14 bases between. In DNA form, the CDR3 reads TGCGCCAGCAGCACCCAGACTACTTTGAACACCGGGGAGCTGTTTTTT. This encodes CASSTQTTLNTGELFF.

This chain joins TRBV30 and TRBJ2-3; 7 bases fit TRBD2. Germline trimming cut 7 bases from V and 2 bases from J; bases unmatched to any gene: 6. Germline loops: CDR1 GTSNPN, CDR2 SVGIG (reference sequence). The CDR3 loop spans 13 amino acids. The CDR3 here is CALGGEVTDTQYF. DNA of the CDR3: TGTGCCTTGGGGGGGGAAGTCACAGATACGCAGTATTTT. Full variable domain (missing parts from reference TRBV30 and TRBJ2-3): SQTIHQWPATLVQPVGSPLSLECTVEGTSNPNLYWYRQAAGRGLQLLFYSVGIGQISSEVPQNLSASRPQDRQFILSSKKLLLSDSGFYLCALGGEVTDTQYFGPGTRLTVL.

The chain links TRBV30 to TRBJ2-5; 9 nucleotides agree with TRBD2. The ends lost 5 bases at V and 5 bases at J; junction bases unmatched: 6. Germline V gene sequence: CDR1 GTSNPN, CDR2 SVGIG (reference sequence). There are 13 residues in the CDR3. The CDR3 reads CAWGAGGRETQYF. The CDR3 DNA reads TGTGCCTGGGGAGCGGGGGGACGGGAGACCCAGTACTTC.

The V call is TRBV19, the J call TRBJ2-1; 9 nucleotides match TRBD1. Germline lookup yields CDR1 LNHDA and CDR2 SQIVND (reference sequence). The trim removed 5 bases at V and 7 bases at J, leaving 9 bases unmatched. This CDR3 is built from 15 residues. Here the CDR3 reads CASSSGQGMRNEQFF. Here the CDR3 DNA reads TGTGCCAGTAGTTCTGGACAGGGGATGAGGAATGAGCAGTTCTTC.

The chain uses TRBV9 and TRBJ1-5; D is unresolved. This CDR3 comprises 15 residues. The germline V gene has CDR1 SGDLS and CDR2 YYNGEE. Trimming removed 0 bases at V and 7 bases at J, with 14 bases between. DNA of the CDR3: TGTGCCAGCAGCGTAGGAGGGTTTGTCAGGCAGCCCCAGCATTTT. The encoded protein is CASSVGGFVRQPQHF.

The chain couples TRBV6-4 to TRBJ2-7; 7 bases are shared with TRBD1. The CDR3 length is 13 residues. Germline loops: CDR1 MRHNA, CDR2 SNTAGT. V shed 5 bases, J shed 4 bases, and the junction held 5 bases outside the gene matches. In DNA form, the CDR3 reads TGTGCCAGCAGTTTATCACAGGGGTACGAGCAGTACTTC. Amino acid sequence: CASSLSQGYEQYF.

The J gene is TRBJ2-1, the V gene TRBV7-3; 9 nucleotides align to TRBD2. The V and J ends lost 4 bases and 2 bases, in that order; junction bases with no gene match: 0. Germline values: CDR1 SGHTA, CDR2 FQGTGA. CDR3 length: 14 amino acids. CDR3 nucleotides: TGTGCCAGCAGCTCTAGCGGGGCCTACAATGAGCAGTTCTTC. This translates into CASSSSGAYNEQFF.

The chain links TRBV19 to TRBJ1-1; 10 bases are shared with TRBD1. This CDR3 region has 14 residues. The trim removed 5 bases at V and 6 bases at J, leaving 6 bases unmatched. Germline CDR1 is LNHDA and CDR2 is SQIVND (reference sequence). The CDR3, as DNA: TGTGCCAGTAGTTTCCGGGACAGGGGCGCTGAAGCTTTCTTT. Encoded protein: CASSFRDRGAEAFF.

The rearrangement links TRBV18 to TRBJ2-5; possible D gene TRBD2, 7 bases. CDR3 length equals 16 residues. Trimming left V 2 bases short and J 5 bases short, with 18 bases between. The germline V gene encodes CDR1 KGHSH and CDR2 LQKENI. The CDR3 loop is CASSPNRGGSGETQYF. The DNA for the CDR3 is TGTGCCAGCTCACCAAATCGCGGGGGCTCCGGGGAGACCCAGTACTTC.

V usage is TRBV7-2 and J usage is TRBJ2-5; 7 positions agree with TRBD2. After removal of 3 bases from V and 1 base from J, the junction contained 5 bases not matched to a gene. This CDR3 region has 15 residues. Per the germline V gene, CDR1 is SGHTA and CDR2 is FQGNSA. This CDR3 is CASSFKRGSQETQYF. CDR3 in DNA: TGTGCCAGCAGCTTCAAGCGGGGATCCCAAGAGACCCAGTACTTC.

This rearrangement joins TRBV7-3 to TRBJ2-1; tentatively, D is TRBD1 (7 bases). V was trimmed by 4 bases and J by 6 bases, leaving 13 bases between them. Germline V gene data show CDR1 as SGHTA and CDR2 as FQGTGA. The CDR3 extends over 14 amino acids. CDR3 nucleotides: TGTGCCAGCAGCTCTACAGGGGAGGCCAATGAGCAGTTCTTC. Its protein product is CASSSTGEANEQFF.

V and J are TRBV30 and TRBJ2-2, with D tentatively TRBD1 (6 bases). This CDR3 region has 14 residues. The germline gives CDR1 GTSNPN, CDR2 SVGIG (reference sequence). V dropped 3 bases and J dropped 10 bases, with 18 bases sitting between them. CDR3 DNA sequence: TGTGCCTGGAGGCTTGCAGGGGCGCGTATGGAGCTGTTTTTT. It encodes CAWRLAGARMELFF.

This clone appeared a single time. The V call is TRBV5-6, the J call TRBJ2-7; 10 nucleotides agree with TRBD1. The CDR3 is 15 amino acids. The junction had 4 bases not matched to a gene; V was cut back by 2 bases and J by 2 bases. Germline CDR1 SGHDT, CDR2 YYEEEE. CDR3 in DNA: TGTGCCAGCAGCTTCCGGGGGACAGGGGCCTACGAGCAGTACTTC. Translation gives CASSFRGTGAYEQYF.

The genes are TRBV5-6 and TRBJ1-1, with a possible D match to TRBD1 (5 bases). CDR1 and CDR2 (germline): SGHDT, YYEEEE. This CDR3 has 14 amino acids. V lost 5 bases and J lost 0, with 11 bases in between. CDR3 residues: CASRRQRLNTEAFF. The DNA of the CDR3 is TGTGCCAGCAGGCGACAGCGATTGAACACTGAAGCTTTCTTT.

The gene calls are TRBV10-3 and TRBJ2-5; 8 bases agree with TRBD1. The V and J ends lost 2 bases and 5 bases, in that order; junction bases with no gene match: 1. This CDR3 is built from 13 residues. The germline V gene has CDR1 ENHRY and CDR2 SYGVKD. CDR3: CAISETGGETQYF. The CDR3 DNA sequence: TGTGCCATCAGTGAGACAGGGGGGGAGACCCAGTACTTC.